This T cell receptor (beta chain) was documented in a study of human T cells and chemical hapten exposure. Indicated time point: pre-sensitization, week 0. Stated treatment: therapeutic diphenylcyclopropenone sensitization with weekly scalp DPC. One entry per CDR3 protein results from TCRdb running MiXCR on the RACE reads. The sample has under 200,000 distinct CDR3 sequences; roughly 30% are singletons. This clonotype was picked up a small number of times. This CDR3 is 13 amino acids long. V was cut by 3 bases and J by 9 bases, with 12 bases left in between. Germline V gives CDR1 MNHEY, CDR2 SMNVEV (reference sequence).

The gene calls are TRBV27 and TRBJ2-1; a possible D gene is TRBD1 (5 bases). The sequencing here drew on whole blood, taken in connection with sensitization to the hapten diphenylcyclopropenone (DPC). The clonotype was recovered from a woman aged 25 to 39 with alopecia areata. Some clones in this sample may be carry-over from other donors' samples. CDR3 loop: CASSFGAVSEQFF. The CDR3 region has the DNA TGTGCCAGCAGTTTTGGGGCGGTGAGTGAGCAGTTCTTC.